These 5 T cell receptor beta chains were sequenced from one sample in a study of blood T cell repertoires in COVID-19. Sequencing was performed with immunoSEQ multiplex PCR; in TCRdb, only in-frame clones are kept and a portion is missing. Found here are around 240,000 clones, 70% to 90% of them singletons; the top ten hold 1.5% to 2%. The sample comprised PBMCs or T cells enriched from blood (not recorded which). These receptor sequences come from a woman aged 50 to 60 who had recovered from COVID-19.

The chain's CDR3 is CASILSLKQGVVGGSPLHF. The CDR3 DNA reads as TGTGCCAGCATCCTAAGTCTGAAACAGGGGGTCGTGGGCGGTTCACCCCTCCACTTT. V and J are TRBV2 and TRBJ1-6; 8 nucleotides agree with TRBD1. The CDR3 has 19 residues. The germline V gene encodes CDR1 SNHLY and CDR2 FYNNEI. The ends lost 7 bases at V and 9 bases at J; junction bases unmatched: 23. The full variable domain, its missing parts supplied by reference TRBV2 and TRBJ1-6, is EPEVTQTPSHQVTQMGQEVILRCVPISNHLYFYWYRQILGQKVEFLVSFYNNEISEKSEIFDDQFSVERPDGSNFTLKIRSTKLEDSAMYFCASILSLKQGVVGGSPLHFGNGTRLTVT.

This clone showed up many times. V gene TRBV4-2 combines with J gene TRBJ2-7; 9 nucleotides align to TRBD1. CDR3 length: 16 amino acids. From germline, CDR1 is LGHNA and CDR2 YNFKEQ. V trimming: 1 base; J trimming: 3 bases; junction bases outside the gene matches: 7. The CDR3 loop is CASSQGWTGVNYEQYF. DNA of the CDR3: TGTGCCAGCAGCCAAGGGTGGACAGGGGTGAACTACGAGCAGTACTTC.

This clone has more than one count but fewer than ten. The V gene is TRBV7-3, the J gene TRBJ2-7; TRBD2 matches 9 bases. Losses at the gene ends were 2 bases for V and 2 bases for J; bases not matched to a gene: 4. Germline V lookup: CDR1 SGHTA, CDR2 FQGTGA. The CDR3 runs to 15 residues. CDR3 nucleotides: TGTGCCAGCAGCTTAGCAGCGGGAGGTACCTACGAGCAGTACTTC. Amino acid sequence: CASSLAAGGTYEQYF.

This clone came up once. The V call is TRBV2, the J call TRBJ2-7; D may be TRBD2 (5 bases). The CDR3 has 15 amino acids. Trimming removed 1 base at V and 0 bases at J, with 10 bases between. CDR1 is SNHLY and CDR2 is FYNNEI in the germline V gene. The chain's CDR3 is CASSEVYGDSYEQYF. In DNA form, the CDR3 reads TGTGCCAGCAGTGAAGTTTACGGGGACTCCTACGAGCAGTACTTC.

The chain carries TRBV5-1 and TRBJ2-5, with D possibly TRBD1 on 5 matching bases. Looked up from germline, CDR1 is SGHRS and CDR2 is YFSETQ. The CDR3 has 13 amino acids. The V gene lost 6 bases and the J gene lost 4 bases, with 13 bases spanning the gap. CDR3 nucleotide sequence: TGCGCCAGCATCCTCAAGGGGTCAGAGACCCAGTACTTC. As protein: CASILKGSETQYF. The variable domain in full, with the rest retrieved from reference TRBV5-1 and TRBJ2-5, is KAGVTQTPRYLIKTRGQQVTLSCSPISGHRSVSWYQQTPGQGLQFLFEYFSETQRNKGNFPGRFSGRQFSNSRSEMNVSTLELGDSALYLCASILKGSETQYFGPGTRLLVL.